This TCR beta chain was captured by sequencing in a study of T cells in Graves' hyperthyroidism and ophthalmopathy. Broader study findings: Prediction of ophthalmopathy progression came a median around 6.5 months pre-onset.

TCR beta CDR3 sequences were amplified from RNA transcripts. The HTBI primer set served for first-round RT-PCR of the TCR CDR3. MiXCR was run by TCRdb on the multiplex PCR reads, yielding one entry per CDR3 protein. There are under 400,000 distinct CDR3 sequences in the sample; about 18% occur only once, and less than 65% lies in the top ten. This clonotype was detected ten times or more. Antigen specificity is unknown. One junction end does not reproduce the germline sequence, and a read error may be involved. The CDR3 is made up of 15 amino acids. Sequenced material: blood. This sequence originates from a woman between 45 and 65 years old with Graves' hyperthyroidism. The chain links TRBV12-3 or TRBV12-4 to TRBJ2-5; 7 bases align to TRBD2. CDR3 protein: CASSLAGAAQETQYF. As DNA, the CDR3 is TGTGCCAGCAGTCTTGCGGGAGCCGCCCAAGAAACCCAGTACTTC.